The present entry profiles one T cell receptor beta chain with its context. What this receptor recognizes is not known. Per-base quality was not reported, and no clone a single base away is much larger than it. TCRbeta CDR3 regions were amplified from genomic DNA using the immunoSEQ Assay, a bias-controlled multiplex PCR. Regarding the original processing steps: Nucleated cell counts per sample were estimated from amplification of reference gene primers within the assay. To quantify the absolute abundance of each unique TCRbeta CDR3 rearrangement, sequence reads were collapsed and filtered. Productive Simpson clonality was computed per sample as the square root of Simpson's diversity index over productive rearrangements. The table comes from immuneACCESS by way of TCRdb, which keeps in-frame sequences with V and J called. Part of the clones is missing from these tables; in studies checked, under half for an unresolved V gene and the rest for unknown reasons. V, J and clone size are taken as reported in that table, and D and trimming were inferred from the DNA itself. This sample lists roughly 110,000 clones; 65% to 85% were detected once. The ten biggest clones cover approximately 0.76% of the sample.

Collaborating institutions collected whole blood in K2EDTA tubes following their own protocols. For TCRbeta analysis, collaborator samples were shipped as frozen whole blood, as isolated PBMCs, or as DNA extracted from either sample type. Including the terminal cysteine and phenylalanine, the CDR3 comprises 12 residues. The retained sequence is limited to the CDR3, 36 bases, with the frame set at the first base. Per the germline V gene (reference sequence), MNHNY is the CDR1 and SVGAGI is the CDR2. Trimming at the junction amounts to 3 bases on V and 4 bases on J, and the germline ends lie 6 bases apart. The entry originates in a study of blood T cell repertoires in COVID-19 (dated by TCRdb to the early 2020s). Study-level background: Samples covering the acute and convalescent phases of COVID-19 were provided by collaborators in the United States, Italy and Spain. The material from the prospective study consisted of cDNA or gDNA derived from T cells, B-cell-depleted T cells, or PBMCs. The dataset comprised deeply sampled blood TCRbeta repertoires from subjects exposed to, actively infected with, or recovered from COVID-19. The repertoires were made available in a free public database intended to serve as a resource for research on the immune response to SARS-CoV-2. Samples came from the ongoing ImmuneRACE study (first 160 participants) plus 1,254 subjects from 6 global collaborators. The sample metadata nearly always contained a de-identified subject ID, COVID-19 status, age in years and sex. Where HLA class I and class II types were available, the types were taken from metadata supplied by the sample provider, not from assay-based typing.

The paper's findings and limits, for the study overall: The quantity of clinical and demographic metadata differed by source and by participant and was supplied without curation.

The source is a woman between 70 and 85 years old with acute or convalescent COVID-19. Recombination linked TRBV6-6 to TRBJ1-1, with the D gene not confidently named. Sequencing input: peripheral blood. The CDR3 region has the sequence CASSYDTTEAFF. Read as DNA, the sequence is TGTGCCAGCAGTTATGACACCACTGAAGCTTTCTTT.